The 21 T cell receptor beta chains in this list originate from one sample, sequenced in a study of prognosis after radiotherapy for stage I lung cancer. Two-round multiplex PCR amplified TCR beta CDR3 from genomic DNA. Individual primers that were specific to each TRBV and TRBJ gene served in first-round PCR. TCRdb analysed the multiplex PCR reads with MiXCR anew, one entry per CDR3 protein. The repertoire consists of almost 40,000 distinct CDR3 sequences, with around 22% occurring once and the leading ten covering 20% to 25%. Sequenced material: PBMCs, taken before or after stereotactic body radiation therapy (not recorded which). The receptors were sampled from a donor aged 50 or older with non-small cell lung cancer.

Details on this clonotype: This could be a read error, since a much larger clone is one nucleotide away. The chain couples TRBV18 to TRBJ2-7, with 7 bases that match TRBD1. Germline loops: CDR1 KGHSH, CDR2 LQKENI. V shed 3 bases and J 9 bases; nucleotides not matched to a gene: 14. The CDR3 is 15 amino acids. As DNA, the CDR3 is TGTGCCAGCTCACCGAACCGAGGGGGCGACAGATCGCAGTACTTC. It encodes CASSPNRGGDRSQYF.

This clonotype was seen repeatedly, ten times or more. V and J are TRBV20-1 and TRBJ2-5; 8 nucleotides match TRBD1. The CDR3 sequence is 13 residues long. CDR1 is DFQATT, CDR2 SNEGSKA, per germline (reference sequence). Trimming took 1 base from V and 5 from J; bases not matched to a gene: 3. The CDR3 DNA sequence: TGCAGTGCTAGAGCGACAGGGGAGGAGACCCAGTACTTC. Residues: CSARATGEETQYF.

This clonotype was seen a few times. A read error may be the cause here, since a much bigger clone is one base away. This chain's CDR3 is CVSSGGGTIGTEAFF. For the CDR3, the DNA is TGTGTCAGCAGTGGGGGAGGTACGATCGGCACTGAAGCTTTCTTT. The V call is TRBV2, the J call TRBJ1-1; D is perhaps TRBD1 (5 bases). This CDR3 is built from 15 residues. CDR1 and CDR2 (germline): SNHLY, FYNNEI. The whole variable domain, remainder taken from reference TRBV2 and TRBJ1-1, is EPEVTQTPSHQVTQMGQEVILRCVPISNHLYFYWYRQILGQKVEFLVSFYNNEISEKSEIFDDQFSVERPDGSNFTLKIRSTKLEDSAMYFCVSSGGGTIGTEAFFGQGTRLTVV.

This clonotype was detected ten times or more. The rearrangement uses TRBV28 and TRBJ1-4; no clear D gene. Trimming removed 6 bases at V and 4 bases at J, with 15 bases between. The CDR3 spans 15 residues. Per the germline V gene, CDR1 is MDHEN and CDR2 is SYDVKM. In nucleotides, the CDR3 is TGTGCCAGCAGCCTGGCGGCAGAGTATAATGAAAAACTGTTTTTT. Translated, it gives CASSLAAEYNEKLFF.

A remark on this clonotype: Only one base separates this from a far larger clonotype, so it likely reflects a read error. As DNA, the CDR3 is TGTGCCAGCAGCTTCCGCCCGACGAGCGATCAGTACTTC. It encodes CASSFRPTSDQYF. The chain couples TRBV11-3 to TRBJ2-5; the D is unclear. The CDR3 loop spans 13 amino acids. Trimming took 3 bases from V and 11 from J, leaving 16 bases between them. From germline, CDR1 is SGHNT and CDR2 YENEEA.

As to this clonotype: This sequence is one base from a far larger clone and is likely a read error. The chain carries TRBV6-4 and TRBJ2-2; D not resolved. The CDR3 runs 15 residues. V dropped 10 bases and J dropped 6 bases, with 21 bases sitting between them. CDR1 and CDR2 from the germline V gene are MRHNA and SNTAGT. This chain's CDR3 is CANSPMIGVSGELFF. As DNA, the CDR3 is TGTGCCAACAGCCCTATGATTGGGGTCTCCGGGGAGCTGTTTTTT.

There are many counts of this clonotype. The V gene is TRBV6-1, the J gene TRBJ2-7; D remains ambiguous. Germline CDR1 MNHNS, CDR2 SASEGT. The CDR3 spans 11 residues. With 4 bases removed from V and 6 bases from J, the gap between germline ends came to 7 bases. The CDR3: CASSARFEQYF. The DNA for the CDR3 is TGTGCCAGCAGTGCCAGGTTCGAGCAGTACTTC.

The table lists this clonotype with many counts. This chain joins TRBV4-2 and TRBJ2-5; 14 nucleotides align to TRBD2. CDR1 LGHNA and CDR2 YNFKEQ come from the germline V gene. The length of the CDR3 is 18 residues. Unmatched junction bases numbered 8, after V lost 4 bases and J lost 1 base. The CDR3 DNA is TGTGCCAGCAGCCGAGGACTAGCGGGGGGTCCACCCCAAGAGACCCAGTACTTC. Translation: CASSRGLAGGPPQETQYF.

This clonotype has a count of ten or more. The chain couples TRBV4-2 to TRBJ2-7; the D is unclear. Between the trimmed V and J ends, which lost 0 bases and 1 base, there was a span of 7 bases. CDR1 is LGHNA, CDR2 YNFKEQ, per germline. The CDR3 runs 14 residues. DNA for the CDR3: TGTGCCAGCAGCCAAGATATGGTGTCCTACGAGCAGTACTTC. It yields the protein CASSQDMVSYEQYF.

This clonotype has a handful of counts. This chain uses TRBV19 with TRBJ2-5, with 11 bases that match TRBD2. Germline V CDR1 and CDR2: LNHDA, SQIVND (reference sequence). Germline trimming cut 8 bases from V and 4 bases from J; bases unmatched to any gene: 9. CDR3 size: 15 residues. The CDR3 DNA sequence: TGTGCCAGTCGTACCGGGACTAGCGGCCCAGAGACCCAGTACTTC. Protein: CASRTGTSGPETQYF.

Concerning this clonotype: It differs at one base from a far larger clone, so likely a read error. The chain links TRBV7-9 to TRBJ1-5; D unresolved. Trimming removed 6 bases at V and 4 bases at J, with 10 bases between. CDR3 length: 13 amino acids. Germline loops: CDR1 SEHNR, CDR2 FQNEAQ (reference sequence). CDR3 residues: CASSRRMNQPQHF. In DNA, the CDR3 is TGTGCCAGCAGTAGACGTATGAATCAGCCCCAGCATTTT.

Turning to this clonotype: A much larger clone lies one base from this, so it may be a read error. The gene calls are TRBV20-1 and TRBJ2-6; D uncertain. The germline V gene encodes CDR1 DFQATT and CDR2 SNEGSKA (reference sequence). CDR3 length: 19 residues. CDR3 nucleotides: TGCAGTGCTAGTGCGGAAAGGACGGCAGAAGACTCTTGGGCCAACGTCCTGACTTTC. Translating gives CSASAERTAEDSWANVLTF.

This clonotype was picked up many times. The chain couples TRBV2 to TRBJ2-3, with a weak D call TRBD2 (6 bases). Looked up from germline, CDR1 is SNHLY and CDR2 is FYNNEI. The ends were cut back, 4 bases at V and 3 bases at J, with 11 bases in the middle. CDR3 size: 14 residues. The CDR3, as DNA: TGTGCCAGCAGTGGGTCGAGCGGGACAGATACGCAGTATTTT. Its protein product is CASSGSSGTDTQYF. The full variable domain, in which reference TRBV2 and TRBJ2-3 provide the parts outside the CDR3, is EPEVTQTPSHQVTQMGQEVILRCVPISNHLYFYWYRQILGQKVEFLVSFYNNEISEKSEIFDDQFSVERPDGSNFTLKIRSTKLEDSAMYFCASSGSSGTDTQYFGPGTRLTVL.

This clonotype was found many times. J is TRBJ2-1 and V is TRBV6-2 or TRBV6-3, with D uncertain. CDR1 and CDR2 from the germline V gene are MNHEY and SVGEGT. V was shortened by 2 bases and J by 1 base, with 9 bases between the two germline ends. The length of the CDR3 is 15 residues. The chain's CDR3 is CASSYRTPSYNEQFF. CDR3 DNA sequence: TGTGCCAGCAGTTACCGGACCCCTTCCTACAATGAGCAGTTCTTC.

Regarding this clonotype: A much larger clone lies a single base off, so this may be a read error. This rearrangement joins TRBV28 to TRBJ2-4; D is possibly TRBD1 (7 bases). The CDR3 spans 14 residues. The V gene's germline CDR1 is MDHEN and CDR2 SYDVKM. The CDR3: CVSSLGQGGNIQYF. The CDR3 nucleotides are TGTGTCAGCAGTTTGGGGCAGGGGGGAAACATTCAGTACTTC. Full variable domain (rest looked up from reference TRBV28 and TRBJ2-4): DVKVTQSSRYLVKRTGEKVFLECVQDMDHENMFWYRQDPGLGLRLIYFSYDVKMKEKGDIPEGYSVSREKKERFSLILESASTNQTSMYLCVSSLGQGGNIQYFGAGTRLSVL.

The chain links TRBV7-8 to TRBJ2-2, with TRBD2 matching over 14 bases. The CDR3 is 17 amino acids. The V segment lost 4 bases and the J segment 3 bases; nucleotides outside the gene matches: 4. CDR1 is SGHVS and CDR2 is FQNEAQ in the germline V gene. CDR3 nucleotide sequence: TGTGCCAGCAGCTCCTTGACTAGCGGGAGGGACACCGGGGAGCTGTTTTTT. It translates to CASSSLTSGRDTGELFF.

In this sample, this clonotype turned up many times. The chain employs TRBV28 and TRBJ2-7; 7 bases are a match to TRBD1. J lost 7 bases, V lost 9 bases, and 9 bases had no gene match. Germline loops: CDR1 MDHEN, CDR2 SYDVKM. The CDR3 totals 12 residues. DNA of the CDR3: TGTGCCAGTACTACAGGGGAGCGTGAGCAGTACTTC. Protein: CASTTGEREQYF.

At least ten counts were recorded for this clonotype. The chain employs TRBV12-3 or TRBV12-4 and TRBJ2-3, with 10 bases identical to TRBD2. V lost 5 bases, J lost 1 base, and 6 bases stayed unmatched. CDR3 length equals 16 residues. CDR3 loop: CASSSTGTSGTDTQYF. CDR3 nucleotide sequence: TGTGCCAGCAGTAGTACCGGGACTAGCGGCACAGATACGCAGTATTTT.

This clonotype was recorded many times. The rearrangement uses TRBV20-1 and TRBJ2-5, with 8 bases that match TRBD2. CDR1 is DFQATT, CDR2 SNEGSKA, per germline (reference sequence). CDR3 length equals 16 residues. The trim removed 8 bases at V and 5 bases at J, leaving 19 bases unmatched. Here the CDR3 DNA reads TGCAGTCAGGTCCCCCCTACTAGCGGAGGAGAGGAGACCCAGTACTTC. It is translated as CSQVPPTSGGEETQYF.

This clonotype was detected many times. The rearrangement links TRBV28 to TRBJ2-7; tentatively, D is TRBD1 or TRBD2 (5 bases each). CDR3 length: 14 amino acids. Germline CDR1 MDHEN, CDR2 SYDVKM. The V gene lost 4 bases and the J gene lost 4 bases, with 14 bases spanning the gap. CDR3 protein: CASSYRDGRYEQYF. DNA of the CDR3: TGTGCCAGCAGTTACCGGGACGGTCGTTACGAGCAGTACTTC.

Details on this clonotype: A single base separates this from a much larger clone, so it may be a read error. V usage is TRBV28 and J usage is TRBJ2-5; D not certain. Germline CDR1 reads MDHEN; CDR2 reads SYDVKM. The CDR3 is made up of 15 amino acids. Trimming shortened V by 5 bases and J by 2 bases, and 15 bases separated the two germline ends. The CDR3 sequence is CASSRHGRYQETQYF. DNA for the CDR3: TGTGCCAGCAGTCGACACGGACGGTATCAAGAGACCCAGTACTTC.